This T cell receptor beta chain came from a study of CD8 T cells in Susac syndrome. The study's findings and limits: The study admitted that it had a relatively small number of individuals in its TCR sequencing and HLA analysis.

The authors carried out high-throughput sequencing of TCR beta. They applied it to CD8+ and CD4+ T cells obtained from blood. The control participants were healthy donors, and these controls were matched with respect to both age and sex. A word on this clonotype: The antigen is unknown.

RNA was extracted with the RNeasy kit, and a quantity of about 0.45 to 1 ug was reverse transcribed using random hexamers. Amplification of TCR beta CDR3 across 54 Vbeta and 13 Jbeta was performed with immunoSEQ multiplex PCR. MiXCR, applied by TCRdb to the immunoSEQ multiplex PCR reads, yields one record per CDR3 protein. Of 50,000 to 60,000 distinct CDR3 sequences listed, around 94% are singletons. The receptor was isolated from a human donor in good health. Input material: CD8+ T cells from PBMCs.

The CDR3 sequence: CASSAGGKSYNEQFF. In DNA form, the CDR3 reads TGTGCCAGCAGCGCGGGGGGAAAGTCCTACAATGAGCAGTTCTTC. The chain carries TRBV9 and TRBJ2-1, with TRBD2 identical over 7 bases. V lost 3 bases, J lost 1 base, and 4 bases stayed unmatched. CDR1 and CDR2 from the germline V gene are SGDLS and YYNGEE. The CDR3 runs to 15 residues.